This entry is about one T cell receptor (beta chain). Its specificity is unknown. TCR beta CDR3 region amplification was performed from RNA transcripts. When the TCR CDR3 underwent first-round RT-PCR, the HTBI primer set was used. Using its own MiXCR run on the multiplex PCR reads, TCRdb lists one record per CDR3 protein. The sample has 400,000 to 550,000 distinct CDR3 sequences; over 13% are singletons. This sample stems from a study of T cells in Graves' hyperthyroidism and ophthalmopathy. The length of the CDR3 is 16 residues. Per germline, CDR1 SEHNR and CDR2 FQNEAQ (reference sequence). The V segment lost 5 bases and the J segment 2 bases; nucleotides outside the gene matches: 6. Study-wide results and caveats: The model's output predicted ophthalmopathy at a median of about 6.5 months prior to onset. Among thyroid clonotypes expanded above 0.001, most also appeared in blood.

This receptor was taken from a woman between 18 and 29 years old with Graves' hyperthyroidism. The genes are TRBV7-9 and TRBJ2-2, with TRBD2 matching over 9 bases. The sample taken for sequencing was blood. DNA for the CDR3: TGTGCCAGCAGCCCCCTAGCGGGAAGAAACACCGGGGAGCTGTTTTTT. Amino acids: CASSPLAGRNTGELFF.